The clone carrying this T cell receptor beta chain has a single count. Germline CDR1 LNHDA, CDR2 SQIVND (reference sequence). The CDR3 sequence is 12 residues long. Trimming pared 5 bases from V and 2 bases from J, leaving 6 bases between. This entry belongs to a study of T cell changes during pregnancy in multiple sclerosis. Here immunoSEQ multiplex PCR was the method, and the copy in TCRdb shows in-frame clones only, minus some. The profile covers 30,000 to 40,000 clones, with around 87% appearing a single time and around 0.52% taken by the ten largest. V usage is TRBV19 and J usage is TRBJ1-2; no clear D. The source was CD4+ T cells from peripheral blood mononuclear cells, collected in the second trimester of pregnancy. The sequence was collected from a female donor with multiple sclerosis, enrolled in a pregnancy study. The CDR3 is CASSSLNYGYTF. Written as DNA, the CDR3 is TGTGCCAGTAGTTCTTTAAACTATGGCTACACCTTC. Drawing the rest from reference TRBV19 and TRBJ1-2, the complete variable domain is DGGITQSPKYLFRKEGQNVTLSCEQNLNHDAMYWYRQDPGQGLRLIYYSQIVNDFQKGDIAEGYSVSREKKESFPLTVTSAQKNPTAFYLCASSSLNYGYTFGSGTRLTVV.